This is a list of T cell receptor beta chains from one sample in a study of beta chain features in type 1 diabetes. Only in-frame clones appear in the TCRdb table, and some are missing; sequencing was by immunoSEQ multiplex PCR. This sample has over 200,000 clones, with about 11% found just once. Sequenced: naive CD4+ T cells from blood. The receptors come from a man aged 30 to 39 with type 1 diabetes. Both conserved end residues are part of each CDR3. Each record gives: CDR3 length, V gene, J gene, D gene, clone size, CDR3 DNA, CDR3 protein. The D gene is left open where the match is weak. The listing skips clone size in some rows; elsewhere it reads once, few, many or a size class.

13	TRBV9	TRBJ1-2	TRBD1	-	TGTGCCAGCAGCATGGGACAGACTTATGGCTACACCTTC	CASSMGQTYGYTF
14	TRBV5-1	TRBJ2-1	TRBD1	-	TGCGCCAGCAGCCCGCCGACAGGGGGCCATGAGCAGTTCTTC	CASSPPTGGHEQFF
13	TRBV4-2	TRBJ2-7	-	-	TGTGCCAGCTCTGGAGGAGCCTCCTACGAGCAGTACTTC	CASSGGASYEQYF
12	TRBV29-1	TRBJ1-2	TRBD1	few	TGCAGCGGGGGACAGGGGGCGTATGGCTACACCTTC	CSGGQGAYGYTF
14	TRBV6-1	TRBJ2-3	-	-	TGTGCCAGCAGTGGACAGTTATACACAGATACGCAGTATTTT	CASSGQLYTDTQYF
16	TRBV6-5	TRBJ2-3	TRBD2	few	TGTGCCAGCAGTTGGGAGGTAGCGGGGGACATTTACACGCAGTATTTT	CASSWEVAGDIYTQYF
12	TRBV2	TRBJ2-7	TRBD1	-	TGTGCCAGCAGTGAATCCGGGACAGGATCCCCTTTC	CASSESGTGSPF
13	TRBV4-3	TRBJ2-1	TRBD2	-	TGCGCCAGCAGCCGCCGGGGGGGCAATGAGCAGTTCTTC	CASSRRGGNEQFF
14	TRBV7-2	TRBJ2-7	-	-	TGTGCCAGCAGCTTAGTTGGTCTAGTCGGCGAGCAGTACTTC	CASSLVGLVGEQYF
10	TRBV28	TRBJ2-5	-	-	TGTGCCACCGCCGGAGAGACCCAGTACTTC	CATAGETQYF
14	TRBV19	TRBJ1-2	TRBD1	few	TGTGCCAGTAGCCCCCTGACAGGGATCTATGGCTACACCTTC	CASSPLTGIYGYTF
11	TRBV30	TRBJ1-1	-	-	TGTGCCTGGAGCCGTCCGGGGGAAGCTTTCTTT	CAWSRPGEAFF
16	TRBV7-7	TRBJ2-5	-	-	TGTGCTAGCAGCTTAGGAGGGGGCCGGTTCCAAGAGACCCAGTACTTC	CASSLGGGRFQETQYF
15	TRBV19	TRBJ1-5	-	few	TGTGCCAGTAGTATCGAACAGGCCGGCGGTCAGCCCCAGCATTTT	CASSIEQAGGQPQHF
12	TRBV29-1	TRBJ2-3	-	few	TGCAGCTTATTGGGGGGAACAGATACGCAGTATTTT	CSLLGGTDTQYF
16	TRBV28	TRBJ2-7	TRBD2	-	TGTGCCAGCAACCCAAACGGGGGGGCAGGCTCCTACGAGCAGTACTTC	CASNPNGGAGSYEQYF
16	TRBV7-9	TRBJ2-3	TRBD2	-	TGTGCCAGCCGGGAGGGGGGAGCCCTCACCCGCGATACGCAGTATTTT	CASREGGALTRDTQYF
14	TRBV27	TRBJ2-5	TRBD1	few	TGTGCCAGCAGTTCCCGACAGGGGCTAGAGACCCAGTACTTC	CASSSRQGLETQYF
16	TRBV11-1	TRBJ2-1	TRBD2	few	TGTGCCAGCAGCTTAGTTGGGGGGGTCGTGAATAATGAGCAGTTCTTC	CASSLVGGVVNNEQFF
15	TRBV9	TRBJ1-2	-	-	TGTGCCAGCAGCTCACGACTACGGGTTGACTATGGCTACACCTTC	CASSSRLRVDYGYTF
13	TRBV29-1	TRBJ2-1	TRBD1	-	TGCAGCGTGAGTAGGGGGCAGTTAAATGAGCAGTTCTTC	CSVSRGQLNEQFF
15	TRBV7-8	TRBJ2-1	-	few	TGTGCCAGCAGCTTTGGTCCCTTCCAGGGGACTGAGCAGTTCTTC	CASSFGPFQGTEQFF
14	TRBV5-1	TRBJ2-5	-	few	TGCGCCAGCAGCCTCGAGCGGGTACAAGAGACCCAGTACTTC	CASSLERVQETQYF
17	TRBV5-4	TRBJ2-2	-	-	TGTGCCAGCAGCACGGACTTCAGGGGCACGAACACCGGGGAGCTGTTTTTT	CASSTDFRGTNTGELFF
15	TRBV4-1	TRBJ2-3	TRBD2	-	TGCGCCAGCAGCCAAGCCCGCGGGGGGGCAGATGCGCAGTATTTT	CASSQARGGADAQYF
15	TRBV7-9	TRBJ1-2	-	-	TGTGCCAGCAGCTTAGCAGAAGCAGGAAACTATGGCTACACCTTC	CASSLAEAGNYGYTF
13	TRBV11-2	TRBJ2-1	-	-	TGTGCCAGCGGATCGGACTTGCTTAATGAGCAGTTCTTC	CASGSDLLNEQFF
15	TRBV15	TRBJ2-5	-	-	TGTGCCACCAGCAGAGACAGGGGCACCCAAGAGACCCAGTACTTC	CATSRDRGTQETQYF
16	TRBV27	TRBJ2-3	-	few	TGTGCCAGCAGTCCGGCGGGCCCCCTTGGGGCAGATACGCAGTATTTT	CASSPAGPLGADTQYF
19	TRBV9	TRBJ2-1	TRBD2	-	TGTGCCAGCAGCGTAGGACTAGCGGGGGGGCTAGGCTCCTACAATGAGCAGTTCTTC	CASSVGLAGGLGSYNEQFF
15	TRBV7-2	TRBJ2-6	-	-	TGTGCCAGCAGCCCTCAGACAGCTGGGGCCAACGTCCTGACTTTC	CASSPQTAGANVLTF
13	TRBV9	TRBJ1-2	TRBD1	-	TGTGCCAGCAGCGCGGGACAGGGCGGGGGCTACACCTTC	CASSAGQGGGYTF
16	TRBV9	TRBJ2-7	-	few	TGTGCCAGCAGCGTAGGACTTGGGACAAACTCCTACGAGCAGTACTTC	CASSVGLGTNSYEQYF
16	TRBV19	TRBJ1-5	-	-	TGTGCCAGTAGTACAGCTCGGGATTCGTTCAATCAGCCCCAGCATTTT	CASSTARDSFNQPQHF
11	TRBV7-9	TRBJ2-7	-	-	TGTGCCAGCAGCCGGGGTCACGAGCAGTACTTC	CASSRGHEQYF
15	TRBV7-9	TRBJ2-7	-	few	TGTGCCAGCAGCTTTGGAAGACTGCCTTTCTACGAGCAGTACTTC	CASSFGRLPFYEQYF
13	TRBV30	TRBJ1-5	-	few	TGTGCCTGGAGCATAGCGGGGAATCAGCCCCAGCATTTT	CAWSIAGNQPQHF
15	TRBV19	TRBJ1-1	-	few	TGTGCCAGTCGCGAGATCTTTGGGAGGTACACTGAAGCTTTCTTT	CASREIFGRYTEAFF
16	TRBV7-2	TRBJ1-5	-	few	TGTGCCAGCAGCTTAGAGTCGGGTAGGAGCAATCAGCCCCAGCATTTT	CASSLESGRSNQPQHF
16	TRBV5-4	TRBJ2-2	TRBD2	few	TGTGCCAGCAGCCCGGGGGGAACAACGAACACCGGGGAGCTGTTTTTT	CASSPGGTTNTGELFF
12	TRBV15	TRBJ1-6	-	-	TGTGCCACCAGCAGAGATCAGTCCCCACTCCACTTT	CATSRDQSPLHF
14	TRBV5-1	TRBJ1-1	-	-	TGCGCCAGCAGCTTGGGGCCAGGGTCCACTGAAGCTTTCTTT	CASSLGPGSTEAFF
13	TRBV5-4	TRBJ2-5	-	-	TGTGCCAGCAGCTTAGCTAGCCGGGAGACCCAGTACTTC	CASSLASRETQYF
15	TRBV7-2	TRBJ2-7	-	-	TGTGCCAGCAGCCCAGCGGCGGGCCGATATTACGAGCAGTACTTC	CASSPAAGRYYEQYF
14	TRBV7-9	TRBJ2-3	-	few	TGTGCCAGCAGCTCGGGGGACCCTACAGATACGCAGTATTTT	CASSSGDPTDTQYF
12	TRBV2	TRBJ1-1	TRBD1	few	TGTGCCAGCAGTGGGACAGGGATTCGAGCTTTCTTT	CASSGTGIRAFF
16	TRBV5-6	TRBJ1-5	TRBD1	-	TGTGCCAGCAGCTTGACAGGGGGCTGGAACAATCAGCCCCAGCATTTT	CASSLTGGWNNQPQHF
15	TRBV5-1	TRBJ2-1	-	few	TGCGCCAGCAGCGCTTCTGGGGGGGCTTTCAATGAGCAGTTCTTC	CASSASGGAFNEQFF
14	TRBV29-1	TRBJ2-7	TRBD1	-	TGCAGCGTTACCAGGACAGGGGGCATGAACGAGCAGTACTTC	CSVTRTGGMNEQYF
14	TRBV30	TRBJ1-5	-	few	TGTGCCTGGAGTGTGGAACATTGGGGCCAGCCCCAGCATTTT	CAWSVEHWGQPQHF